This entry concerns a single T cell receptor beta chain. Regarding time point: before trial treatment. The data stem from a study of low-dose radiotherapy and immunotherapy resistance in tumors. Study at large: Both drugs were delivered intravenously to patients (nivolumab 240 mg every two weeks and ipilimumab 1 mg/kg every six weeks).

Both TCRalpha and TCRbeta chains were reverse transcribed with V-gene-specific primers. TCRs underwent about 22 PCR cycles of amplification with a constant-region primer and V-primer adapter. Each CDR3 protein is one row after TCRdb ran MiXCR on the reads. This sample carries tens of thousands of distinct CDR3 sequences, less than 30% of them seen once, and the ten largest clones take under 7%. Per the germline V gene, CDR1 is LGHDT and CDR2 is YNNKEL (reference sequence). The CDR3 contains 14 residues. Trimming stripped 1 base from V and 10 bases from J, with 14 bases between. Source: PBMCs, taken before treatment. The receptor comes from a male donor with rectosigmoid adenocarcinoma. The chain carries TRBV3-1 and TRBJ2-1; D is unresolved. Here the CDR3 reads CASSQAVSLREQFF. In DNA, the CDR3 is TGTGCCAGCAGCCAAGCGGTCTCGCTTCGGGAGCAGTTCTTC.